One sample yielded the 15 T cell receptor beta chains listed below, sequenced in a study of T cells after yellow fever vaccination. TCRdb passed the 5' RACE reads through MiXCR, listing each CDR3 protein once. The sample has 250,000 to 300,000 distinct CDR3 sequences; 8.7% are singletons. This material consisted of CD4+ T cells sorted from PBMCs, taken 5 days after the yellow fever booster vaccination. These TCRs come from a man younger than 35 who received the YFV17D yellow fever vaccine.

This clonotype was picked up a small number of times. This chain's CDR3 is CASSLGTASYNEQFF. The CDR3 nucleotides read TGTGCCAGCAGCTTGGGGACAGCCTCCTACAATGAGCAGTTCTTC. The V call is TRBV5-4, the J call TRBJ2-1, with D possibly matching TRBD1 (6 bases). The CDR3 contains 15 residues. The ends were cut back, 0 bases at V and 0 bases at J, with 7 bases in the middle. The germline V gene has CDR1 SGHNT and CDR2 YYREEE (reference sequence).

The J gene is TRBJ1-4, the V gene TRBV6-5, with TRBD1 identical over 7 bases. This CDR3 is built from 15 residues. The J segment lost 3 bases and the V segment lost 6 bases, leaving 7 bases of the junction unmatched. The germline V gene encodes CDR1 MNHEY and CDR2 SVGAGI. In DNA, the CDR3 is TGTGCCAGCAGACTAGGGGGGACAGCTAATGAAAAACTGTTTTTT. This sequence encodes CASRLGGTANEKLFF.

This sequence joins TRBV20-1 and TRBJ2-7; TRBD2 is a possible D gene (7 bases). V was trimmed by 3 bases and J by 2 bases, leaving 11 bases between them. The CDR3 has 13 residues. CDR1 and CDR2 from the germline V gene are DFQATT and SNEGSKA (reference sequence). The CDR3 nucleotides are TGCAGTGCTAGCGAGGGGGGGGCCTACGAGCAGTACGTC. Translated, it gives CSASEGGAYEQYV.

The V and J genes are TRBV4-2 and TRBJ1-6; TRBD1 matches 7 bases. Germline values: CDR1 LGHNA, CDR2 YNFKEQ. Trimming removed 0 bases from V and 10 bases from J; junction bases left unmatched: 6. This CDR3 is 15 amino acids long. The CDR3 region has the DNA TGTGCCAGCAGCCAAGATACAGGGGAAAGATCACCCCTCCACTTT. As protein: CASSQDTGERSPLHF.

In its sample, this clonotype was seen many times. This chain connects TRBV5-1 to TRBJ2-1, with 7 bases fitting TRBD2. V was pared by 1 base and J by 6 bases, with 7 bases of the junction left unmatched. The CDR3 has 15 residues. Germline CDR1 SGHRS, CDR2 YFSETQ. CDR3 coding DNA: TGCGCCAGCAGCTTGATGGCCGGCGGGGGCAATGAGCAGTTCTTC. Its protein product is CASSLMAGGGNEQFF.

The chain has TRBV12-3 or TRBV12-4 and TRBJ1-2, with 8 bases lining up with TRBD1. The CDR3 spans 15 residues. Trimming took 1 base from V and 5 from J; bases not matched to a gene: 6. The CDR3 loop is CASSLGGQGLYGYTF. The CDR3 coding sequence is TGTGCCAGCAGTTTAGGAGGACAGGGCCTATATGGCTACACCTTC.

The gene calls are TRBV7-9 and TRBJ2-1; maybe TRBD2 (5 bases). Per germline, CDR1 SEHNR and CDR2 FQNEAQ (reference sequence). There are 15 residues in the CDR3. V was clipped by 2 bases and J by 9 bases, with 17 bases between them. The CDR3 bases are TGTGCCAGCAGCTTAAGAACTAGATCGAAGATTGAGCAGTTCTTC. This codes for CASSLRTRSKIEQFF.

This chain uses TRBV6-2 or TRBV6-3 with TRBJ1-2; D is undetermined. The CDR3 extends over 11 amino acids. Germline CDR1 MNHEY, CDR2 SVGEGT. V lost 2 bases and J 8 bases, leaving 6 bases between the germline ends. The CDR3 reads CASSYDLGYTF. Here the CDR3 DNA reads TGTGCCAGCAGTTACGATCTCGGCTACACCTTC.

In its sample, this clonotype was seen many times. V gene TRBV6-2 or TRBV6-3 combines with J gene TRBJ1-5; D uncertain. V lost 9 bases to trimming and J lost 3 bases, with 15 bases between them. The CDR3 runs 14 residues. Germline CDR1 reads MNHEY; CDR2 reads SVGEGT. The DNA of the CDR3 is TGTGCCAGTAGCGAGGGCGGTCACAATCAGCCCCAGCATTTT. This translates into CASSEGGHNQPQHF.

This clonotype has at least ten counts. The chain links TRBV25-1 to TRBJ2-6; a weak D match, TRBD2 (6 bases). Trimming cost V 0 bases and J 2 bases, with 8 bases left between them. The CDR3 has 16 amino acids. CDR1 is MGHDK, CDR2 SYGVNS, per germline. Here the CDR3 reads CASSEYTGAGANVLTF. The CDR3 DNA is TGTGCCAGCAGTGAATATACGGGAGCTGGGGCCAACGTCCTGACTTTC.

The chain couples TRBV12-3 or TRBV12-4 to TRBJ2-2, with 7 bases fitting TRBD2. V was clipped by 4 bases and J by 0 bases; unmatched bases: 2. The CDR3 is made up of 15 amino acids. The CDR3 protein is CASSWGGTNTGELFF. The CDR3 nucleotides read TGTGCCAGCAGTTGGGGGGGGACGAACACCGGGGAGCTGTTTTTT.

This clonotype was counted ten times or more. The chain combines TRBV20-1 with TRBJ2-1, with D tentatively TRBD2 (6 bases). This CDR3 has 14 residues. Germline V gene sequence: CDR1 DFQATT, CDR2 SNEGSKA (reference sequence). V was trimmed by 2 bases and J by 10 bases, leaving 18 bases between them. CDR3 protein: CSARSSGASAEQFF. The CDR3 DNA reads as TGCAGTGCTAGATCGAGTGGGGCTAGCGCGGAGCAGTTCTTC.

This clonotype is a singleton in its sample. The chain joins TRBV10-3 to TRBJ1-2; no clear D. The CDR3 runs 12 residues. Germline V gene data show CDR1 as ENHRY and CDR2 as SYGVKD. Trimming left V 4 bases short and J 8 bases short, with 11 bases between. The CDR3 DNA follows: TGTGCCATCAGTGGCGGGTATATGGGCTACACCTTC. Protein: CAISGGYMGYTF.

V usage is TRBV20-1 and J usage is TRBJ1-2; TRBD1 matches at 8 bases. This CDR3 spans 14 amino acids. V lost 3 bases and J lost 4; bases outside the gene matches: 7. Germline CDR1 DFQATT, CDR2 SNEGSKA (reference sequence). The CDR3 loop is CSASLRGPGYGYTF. CDR3 nucleotides: TGCAGTGCTAGCCTCAGGGGGCCAGGCTATGGCTACACCTTC.

This clonotype has just a few counts. The chain is built from TRBV7-9 and TRBJ2-1; possibly TRBD1 for D (5 bases). Germline V gene lookup returns CDR1 SEHNR and CDR2 FQNEAQ (reference sequence). V was trimmed by 5 bases and J by 5 bases, leaving 10 bases between them. The CDR3 runs to 13 residues. The CDR3 nucleotides read TGTGCCAGCAGCACGGCCAGGGACAATGAGCAGTTCTTC. It is translated as CASSTARDNEQFF.